A selection of T cell receptor beta chains follows, all from one sample in a study of control samples from healthy donors and cancer patients. The method was immunoSEQ multiplex PCR; TCRdb's version includes in-frame clones alone and lacks a portion of them. This sample has approximately 71,000 clones, with roughly 89% found just once. The sequencing sample was made of PBMCs. These receptors originate from a man aged 55 to 70 with lung cancer. The CDR3 runs from the conserved cysteine through the conserved F or W. D genes are given only for firm matches. Clone size appears in some rows only: once, few, many, or a class for an expanded clone.

V,J,D,size,DNA,CDR3
TRBV19,TRBJ1-2,NA,NA,TGTGCCAGTCACTTGGGAGGGCAGGTCGGTGGCTACACCTTC,CASHLGGQVGGYTF
TRBV10-3,TRBJ2-5,NA,once,TGTGCCATCAGTGAGTCGATTCCTGGGGAGACCCAGTACTTC,CAISESIPGETQYF
TRBV10-3,TRBJ1-4,NA,NA,TGTGCCACAGGAAGGACTAATGAAAAACTGTTTTTT,CATGRTNEKLFF
TRBV9,TRBJ2-1,TRBD1,NA,TGTGCCAGCAGCTTCAGGGGGCGCATCCGTGATGAGCAGTTCTTC,CASSFRGRIRDEQFF
TRBV7-9,TRBJ2-3,TRBD2,NA,TGTGCCAGCAGCTTAGGTCTAGCGGGGGACCGATCCACAGATACGCAGTATTTT,CASSLGLAGDRSTDTQYF
TRBV11-2,TRBJ1-1,NA,NA,TGTGCCAGCAGCTTCAGGGTGGGGGCGAACACTGAAGCTTTCTTT,CASSFRVGANTEAFF
TRBV19,TRBJ2-5,TRBD1,NA,TGTGCCAGTAGGGAACTGGGACAGGGCCACCAAGAGACCCAGTACTTC,CASRELGQGHQETQYF
TRBV9,TRBJ1-6,NA,NA,TGTGCCAGCAGCGTAGGGACATCTCGGGGTTCACCCCTCCACTTT,CASSVGTSRGSPLHF
TRBV10-3,TRBJ1-3,NA,NA,TGTGCCACACAGCGCTCTGGAAACACCATATATTTT,CATQRSGNTIYF
TRBV6-5,TRBJ2-2,TRBD1,NA,TGTGCCAGCATCCTGACAGGGAAGAACACCGGGGAGCTGTTTTTT,CASILTGKNTGELFF
TRBV6-5,TRBJ1-5,NA,NA,TGTGCCAGCAGCCCCAGGGAAAACAATCAGCCCCAGCATTTT,CASSPRENNQPQHF
TRBV30,TRBJ2-3,NA,once,TGTGCCTGGGACCCCGGGACAAGCACAGATACGCAGTATTTT,CAWDPGTSTDTQYF
TRBV19,TRBJ1-1,TRBD1,few,TGTGCCAGTAGTATAGACCGATATATGACAGGGGGCAAGCGGGACACTGAAGCTTTCTTT,CASSIDRYMTGGKRDTEAFF
TRBV7-2,TRBJ1-1,NA,NA,TGTGCCAGCACCCCCCAGGGCGGAGGTGAAGCTTTCTTT,CASTPQGGGEAFF